The 13 T cell receptor beta chains listed next were all sequenced from one sample in a study of T cell repertoires in cytomegalovirus infection. The antigens these receptors bind are not known. MiXCR, applied by TCRdb to the reads, yields one record per CDR3 protein. The data hold 160,000 or so distinct CDR3 sequences, with less than 25% observed a single time. The source material was CD8+ T cells from cultured PBMCs, sampled from culture after CMV antigen stimulation. Receptor source: a human donor in good health (CMV status not recorded). Some clones in this sample may be carry-over from other donors' samples.

This clonotype was seen only a few times. V usage is TRBV7-8 and J usage is TRBJ2-7; weak D call: TRBD1 (6 bases). CDR1 is SGHVS, CDR2 FQNEAQ, per germline. This CDR3 has 14 amino acids. Trimming took off 4 bases at V and 0 bases at J, with 10 bases between the two ends. The CDR3 region has the DNA TGTGCCAGCAGCTCAGACAGGAGCTCCTACGAGCAGTACTTC. Its protein is CASSSDRSSYEQYF.

The chain joins TRBV4-1 to TRBJ2-1; tentatively, D is TRBD2 (6 bases). This CDR3 contains 13 residues. The V end lost 0 bases, the J end lost 8 bases, and 8 bases lay between the germline ends. Germline CDR1 reads MGHRA; CDR2 reads YSYEKL. The CDR3 loop reads CASSQDPGDEQFF. In nucleotides, the CDR3 is TGCGCCAGCAGCCAAGACCCGGGGGATGAGCAGTTCTTC.

On this clonotype: At one boundary the junction diverges from the germline segment, which might be a read error. The chain employs TRBV6-1 and TRBJ2-3, with D tentatively TRBD1 (6 bases). Germline CDR1 and CDR2: MNHNS and SASEGT. The CDR3 contains 16 residues. CDR3 amino acids: CDSSEDRTVRADTQYF. CDR3 nucleotides: TGTGACAGCAGTGAAGACAGGACAGTTAGAGCAGATACGCAGTATTTT.

This clonotype turned up a few times. The chain recombines TRBV7-2 with TRBJ1-5; 8 bases are shared with TRBD1. Germline values: CDR1 SGHTA, CDR2 FQGNSA. With V trimmed by 3 bases and J by 5 bases, 6 bases remained unmatched. There are 15 residues in the CDR3. The CDR3 nucleotides read TGTGCCAGCAGCTTCCGGGACAGGAGAGATCAGCCCCAGCATTTT. Encoded protein: CASSFRDRRDQPQHF.

This clonotype was recorded a few times. This CDR3 is CASSLLRGRLQETQYF. In nucleotides, the CDR3 is TGTGCCAGCAGCTTATTGCGGGGGAGGCTTCAAGAGACCCAGTACTTC. The chain has TRBV7-6 and TRBJ2-5, with TRBD2 identical over 7 bases. V lost 2 bases, J lost 2 bases, and 8 bases stayed unmatched. The V gene's germline CDR1 is SGHVS and CDR2 FNYEAQ. The CDR3 is made up of 16 amino acids.

This clonotype was detected a few times. The V and J genes are TRBV6-5 and TRBJ1-2; TRBD1 might be the D (5 bases). Trimming left V 7 bases short and J 4 bases short, with 19 bases between. The CDR3 is made up of 15 amino acids. Germline V gene sequence: CDR1 MNHEY, CDR2 SVGAGI. CDR3 in DNA: TGTGCCAGCAAATCGCTTTCACTAAGGGGCTATGGCTACACCTTC. Its protein product is CASKSLSLRGYGYTF.

The chain uses TRBV11-2 and TRBJ2-3; a weak D match, TRBD2 (5 bases). Per the germline V gene, CDR1 is SGHAT and CDR2 is FQNNGV. The V end was cut by 1 base, the J end by 3 bases, with 14 bases between. The CDR3 is 16 residues long. The DNA for the CDR3 is TGTGCCAGCAGCTTAGTTAGGCGGGTACCAACAGATACGCAGTATTTT. Its protein product is CASSLVRRVPTDTQYF.

The V and J genes are TRBV7-9 and TRBJ2-3, with 10 positions matching TRBD1. Germline lookup yields CDR1 SEHNR and CDR2 FQNEAQ (reference sequence). CDR3 size: 13 residues. Unmatched junction bases numbered 1, after V lost 5 bases and J lost 5 bases. The CDR3 loop reads CASSGTGEDTQYF. The CDR3 DNA follows: TGTGCCAGCAGCGGGACAGGGGAAGATACGCAGTATTTT.

The J gene is TRBJ1-2, the V gene TRBV27; perhaps TRBD1 as D (6 bases). V shed 6 bases and J shed 6 bases, with 14 bases lying between them. In germline, CDR1 is MNHEY, CDR2 SMNVEV (reference sequence). CDR3 size: 13 residues. Written as DNA, the CDR3 is TGTGCCAGCAGGGGGCGGGGGCGTGATGGCTACACCTTC. It encodes CASRGRGRDGYTF.

V and J are TRBV12-3 or TRBV12-4 and TRBJ1-2, with D hard to call. CDR3 length equals 13 residues. V shed 2 bases and J shed 3 bases, with 7 bases lying between them. CDR3 loop: CASSLNLYYGYTF. The CDR3 DNA is TGTGCCAGCAGTTTAAATCTTTACTATGGCTACACCTTC.

The chain couples TRBV7-2 to TRBJ2-3; either TRBD1 or TRBD2 may fit D (5 bases each). There are 15 residues in the CDR3. The V gene lost 4 bases and the J gene lost 1 base, with 12 bases spanning the gap. Germline values: CDR1 SGHTA, CDR2 FQGNSA. This CDR3 is CASSSGMRGTDTQYF. The CDR3 region has the DNA TGTGCCAGCAGCTCAGGGATGCGGGGCACAGATACGCAGTATTTT.

This clonotype was seen a few times. The CDR3 region has the DNA TGTGCCACTAGAGAGAATACAGGGTACAATCAGCCCCAGCATTTT. Translation: CATRENTGYNQPQHF. The chain is built from TRBV27 and TRBJ1-5; tentatively, D is TRBD1 (6 bases). Germline V gene data show CDR1 as MNHEY and CDR2 as SMNVEV (reference sequence). Trimming removed 10 bases at V and 3 bases at J, with 19 bases between. CDR3 size: 15 residues.

This clonotype came up a few times. J is TRBJ2-3 and V is TRBV7-2; 8 nucleotides match TRBD2. V lost 0 bases to trimming and J lost 5 bases; unmatched junction nucleotides: 4. This CDR3 spans 15 amino acids. Germline V gene sequence: CDR1 SGHTA, CDR2 FQGNSA. CDR3 region: CASSLAKGLVDTQYF. CDR3 nucleotides: TGTGCCAGCAGCTTAGCGAAGGGACTAGTAGATACGCAGTATTTT.